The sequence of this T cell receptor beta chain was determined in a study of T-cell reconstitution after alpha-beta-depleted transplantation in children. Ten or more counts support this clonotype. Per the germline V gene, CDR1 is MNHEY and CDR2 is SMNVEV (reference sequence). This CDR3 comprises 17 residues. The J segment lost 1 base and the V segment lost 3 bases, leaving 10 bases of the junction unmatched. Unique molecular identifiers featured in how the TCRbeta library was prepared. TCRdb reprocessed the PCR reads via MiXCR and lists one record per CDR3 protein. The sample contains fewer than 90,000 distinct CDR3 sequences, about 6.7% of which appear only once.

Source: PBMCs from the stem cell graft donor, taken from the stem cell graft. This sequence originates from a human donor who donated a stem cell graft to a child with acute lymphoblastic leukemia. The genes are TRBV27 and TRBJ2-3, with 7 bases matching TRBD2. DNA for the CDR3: TGTGCCAGCAGTTTTTATTTCGGGGGGTTGGGCACAGATACGCAGTATTTT. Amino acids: CASSFYFGGLGTDTQYF.